This TCR beta chain is drawn from a study of blood T cell repertoires in COVID-19 (dated by TCRdb to the early 2020s). With respect to the entire study: Collaborator samples came from the United States, Italy and Spain and covered acute and convalescent phases of COVID-19. The prospective study material was composed of cDNA or gDNA derived from T cells, B-cell-depleted T cells, or PBMCs. Subjects who had been exposed to COVID-19, were actively infected with it, or had recovered from it provided the deeply sampled blood TCRbeta repertoires that made up the dataset. The repertoires were released in a freely available public database meant as a resource for research on the immune response to SARS-CoV-2. Samples were obtained from the ongoing ImmuneRACE study (first 160 participants) and from over 1,000 subjects provided by 6 global collaborators. Sample metadata almost always included a de-identified subject ID, COVID-19 status, age in years and sex. Where available, HLA class I and class II types were obtained from metadata supplied by the sample provider rather than from assay-based typing.

On this clone: The antigen this receptor binds is unknown. Within one base of it there is no much larger clone, and no base qualities were kept.

Here is what the overall study found, with its caveats: The quantity of clinical and demographic metadata differed by source and by participant and was supplied without curation.

The immunoSEQ Assay, a bias-controlled multiplex PCR, was used to amplify TCRbeta CDR3 regions from genomic DNA. In the paper's pipeline: Within the assay, amplification of reference gene primers was used to estimate how many nucleated cells each sample contained. To quantify the absolute abundance of each unique TCRbeta CDR3 rearrangement, sequence reads were collapsed and filtered. For each sample, productive Simpson clonality was calculated by taking the square root of Simpson's diversity index across productive rearrangements. Held by TCRdb, this immuneACCESS table contains in-frame sequences only and omits some clones. Under half of the omission traces to an unresolved V gene where checked; the cause of the rest is unknown. V and J calls and clone size are as listed in that table; D and trimming were resolved from the DNA. This sample gives approximately 300,000 clones in total; roughly 84% of them show up just once. The ten top clones hold 0.75% to 0.95% of the sample.

One collaborating source in Seattle enrolled patients during active infection and followed them longitudinally through the course of disease. Collaborating institutions collected whole blood in K2EDTA tubes following their own protocols. For TCRbeta analysis, collaborator samples were shipped as frozen whole blood, as isolated PBMCs, or as DNA extracted from either sample type. Sequenced sample: peripheral blood. This TCR was recovered from a human donor with COVID-19, enrolled during active disease. The donor label of this sample is uncertain.

This receptor has the CDR3 CASSLARSSSRAFF. The nucleotides are TGTGCCAGCAGCTTGGCCCGCAGCTCCTCGAGGGCTTTCTTT. The rearrangement combines TRBV5-8 with TRBJ1-1; the D gene lacks a confident call. Trimming at the junction amounts to 0 bases on V and 11 bases on J, and the germline ends lie 17 bases apart. Taken from the germline V gene, the CDR1 and CDR2 loops are SGHTS and YDEGEE. The CDR3 goes from the cysteine to the phenylalanine over 14 residues. This entry keeps only the CDR3 DNA: 42 bases, framed from base 1.